This TCR beta chain was recovered during a study of long-term antiretroviral therapy in people with HIV (dated by TCRdb to between 2021 and 2024). Concerning the study at large: The earliest samples were collected roughly a decade before the 2015 WHO recommendation for immediate ART, at a time when ART was usually postponed until CD4 counts fell. A retrospective serial study tested whether ART initiation and durable HIV suppression were associated with changes in peripheral blood TRB repertoire composition and diversity. A total of roughly 200 cryopreserved PBMC samples were contributed to the cohort by 30 adults with confirmed HIV infection, with samples collected serially over a mean of about 6 years (range 1-12). Of the 30 participants with HIV, approximately twelve were female. No cross-contamination during QIAcube processing turned up in test extractions that ran a monoclonal T-cell line alongside 30 or so polyclonal samples.

The CDR3 has 13 amino acids, counting the end cysteine and phenylalanine. The CDR3 DNA has 39 bases and is translated from base 1. V is shortened by 6 bases, J by 7 bases, and the region joining them spans 15 bases. The germline V gene sets CDR1 to SNHLY and CDR2 to FYNNEI. Inclusion was restricted to participants for whom at least one PBMC sample before ART initiation and at least two post-ART samples were available. Every participant with HIV received treatment in the United States of America. Before DNA extraction, cryopreserved samples containing about 0.95-10 million PBMC were thawed and washed. At the time of the earliest PBMC sample, participants with HIV were aged between roughly 20 and 54 years. PBMC samples were contributed by each participant from 1-4 timepoints before ART initiation and 2-8 timepoints after ART initiation, with a median of 7 samples. Serial HIV viral load, CD4+ T-cell count, ART history and demographic data were obtained for every participant. A Qiagen kit on a QIAcube was used to extract genomic DNA from unsorted PBMC, with samples processed in batches of 12.

The immunoSEQ hsTCRB v3.0 assay was used at survey level resolution for TRB variable region sequencing. A depth of about 40,000-55,000 T-cell genomes per sample was targeted for TRB sequencing. TRB libraries were pooled and sequenced on an Illumina MiSeq using a v3 150-cycle kit. The source study handled its data this way. Repertoire analysis was run in R within a reproducible Nextflow workflow that covered QC, data transformation and analysis. LymphoSeq2, an R package for exploring AIRR-Seq data, was used to implement the custom analyses. A handful of samples yielding fewer than 5000 total TRB sequences were excluded, leaving 150 to 200 analyzed HIV repertoires. Among the approximately 200 retained HIV repertoires, about 57 were collected before ART initiation and about 130 were collected after ART initiation. Each repertoire was downsampled to 5000 TRB nucleotide sequences, and summary statistics were averaged across 100 downsampling iterations. Only TRB sequences with CDR3 regions of at least seven amino acids were retained for analysis. A Shannon entropy-derived clonality score and the Gini coefficient were used to measure diversity. In the repertoire networks, any two of the top 5000 CDR3 amino acid sequences were linked whenever the two sequences differed by an edit distance of one. GLIPH2 predicted antigen specificity groups and MHC restriction for TRB CDR3 amino acid sequences. To flag known CMV, EBV, HIV or tissue antigen associations, CDR3 amino acid sequences were matched against VDJdb and McPAS-TCR. Pre-ART, post-ART and control groups were compared with Wilcoxon signed-rank tests and Holm-Bonferroni correction. TCRdb holds this immuneACCESS table with in-frame rearrangements only. Some clones are missing; in checked studies, unresolved V genes explain under half, and the rest has no known cause. V and J calls plus clone size are reproduced from that table; the DNA served to infer D and trimming. The sample includes 20,000 or so clones, with roughly 75% observed a single time. The ten largest clones take up around 13% of the sample.

What the work shows at the level of the full study, not this receptor alone: Inferences about post-ART repertoire changes are limited because no data were available on ART adherence, viral resistance or therapy changes. Because pre-ART samples had limited cell numbers, profiling was done on unsorted PBMC rather than on sorted CD4+ and CD8+ T cells. The repertoire was dominated across all time points by expanded TRB clones identified before ART initiation, although this dominance was seen to fluctuate and to decrease in many PLHIV after ART. HIV repertoires had narrower CDR3 length ranges than controls, and the network structure suggested an antigen-experienced repertoire that shifted only slightly toward naive after ART. The samples span the years 2004 to 2017, and the ART regimens used at that time may not be as effective as current regimens. Because PBMC availability was limited, only the TCR beta chain was sequenced, with no alpha chain pairing. Starting ART was linked to a significant rise in TRB diversity, yet even after long-term ART the diversity remained significantly lower than in transplant donor controls.

To note about this clone: No antigen is known for it. No clone much larger than this one lies a single base away; base qualities are absent.

The TCR comes from a woman in her twenties or thirties with HIV. The sequence links TRBV2 to TRBJ1-2, and TRBD1 may be the D gene, going by 5 matching bases. Sample: unsorted PBMCs, taken 2.9 years after starting antiretroviral therapy. The DNA is TGTGCCAGCAGAGTGGGGCCAGGGCCTGGCTACACCTTC. Translated, it gives CASRVGPGPGYTF.